One TCR beta chain is described in this entry. The V end lost 7 bases, the J end lost 6 bases, and 16 bases lay between the germline ends. The CDR3 is 13 residues long. Germline CDR1 is MNHEY and CDR2 is SVGAGI. The data stem from a study of blood T cell repertoires in COVID-19. Study overall: Italy, Spain and the United States were the sources of the convalescent and acute COVID-19 samples. T cells, B-cell-depleted T cells, or PBMCs supplied cDNA or gDNA.

As processed by the authors: Amplification of reference gene primers was used by the study to estimate nucleated cell counts. Sequenced by immunoSEQ multiplex PCR; TCRdb stores in-frame clones only, minus some. That table is the source of V, J and clone size, and D and trimming were worked out from the DNA. The sample holds tens of thousands of clones, over 75% seen once. Sequencing was carried out using peripheral blood. The TCR comes from a man between 50 and 59 years old with acute or convalescent COVID-19. The chain employs TRBV6-5 and TRBJ2-7, with D possibly being TRBD2 (6 bases). Written as DNA, the CDR3 is TGTGCCAGCACCGTCGGGCTAGCGTTCGAGCAGTACTTC. Translated, it gives CASTVGLAFEQYF.